Listed below are T cell receptor beta chains from one sample, sequenced in a study of read filtering for tumor transcriptome and immune sequencing. MiXCR was run by TCRdb on the reads, yielding one entry per CDR3 protein. The sample has roughly 24,000 distinct CDR3 sequences, 12% to 15% seen once; the top ten hold about 70%. Material: a population of CD138-negative cells sorted from bone marrow. The origin of the receptors is a donor at least 40 years old with multiple myeloma. CDR3s include the opening cysteine and the closing phenylalanine or tryptophan. D genes are given only for firm matches. Clone size is not always given. Where it is, it says once, few, many or a class for expanded clones.

>few|TRBJ2-2|TRBV20-1|TRBD1
CSAVRDRADGELFF
TGCAGTGCTGTCCGGGACAGGGCGGACGGGGAGCTGTTTTTT
>many|TRBJ2-7|TRBV29-1|TRBD2
CSSAGTSGSGEQYF
TGCAGCTCAGCCGGGACTAGCGGGAGTGGAGAGCAGTACTTC
>many|TRBJ2-7|TRBV7-2|.
CASSLGNTYEQYF
TGTGCCAGCAGCTTAGGAAACACGTACGAGCAGTACTTC
>.|TRBJ1-5|TRBV5-1|.
CASSLEGGNQPQHF
TGCGCCAGCAGCTTGGAAGGGGGTAATCAGCCCCAGCATTTT
>many|TRBJ2-7|TRBV29-1|.
CSCTNSHGEQYF
TGCAGCTGCACAAATTCTCATGGGGAGCAGTACTTC
>few|TRBJ2-7|TRBV5-8|.
CASSFQEGPREQYF
TGTGCCAGCAGCTTCCAAGAGGGCCCCCGGGAGCAGTACTTC
>many|TRBJ2-5|TRBV18|.
CASSPEGETQYF
TGTGCCAGCTCACCAGAGGGAGAGACCCAGTACTTC
>many|TRBJ2-1|TRBV2|TRBD2
CAREGSSGSRGYEQFF
TGTGCCCGCGAGGGGTCTAGCGGGAGCCGTGGGTATGAGCAGTTCTTC
>many|TRBJ2-3|TRBV5-1|TRBD2
CASSSGTSATDTQYF
TGCGCCAGCAGCTCCGGGACTAGCGCAACAGATACGCAGTATTTT
>many|TRBJ2-7|TRBV19|.
CASRASGRADEQYF
TGTGCCAGTAGGGCATCGGGACGGGCAGACGAGCAGTACTTC
>many|TRBJ2-7|TRBV20-1|.
CSAKTPTGSSYEQYF
TGCAGTGCTAAAACACCGACCGGTAGCTCCTACGAGCAGTACTTC
>many|TRBJ2-3|TRBV7-9|.
CASSLNGPTDTQYF
TGTGCCAGCAGCCTGAATGGACCTACAGATACGCAGTATTTT
>many|TRBJ2-3|TRBV7-2|TRBD2
CASTYSSGTSTDTQYF
TGTGCCAGCACCTATTCTAGCGGAACTAGCACAGATACGCAGTATTTT
>many|TRBJ2-2|TRBV20-1|TRBD1
CSAGTGKNTGELFF
TGCAGTGCTGGGACAGGCAAGAACACCGGGGAGCTGTTTTTT
>many|TRBJ2-2|TRBV5-1|.
CASQPSTDSTGELFF
TGCGCCAGCCAGCCTTCGACAGATTCCACCGGGGAGCTGTTTTTT
>.|TRBJ2-2|TRBV11-2|.
CASSFGATGELFF
TGTGCCAGCAGCTTCGGGGCAACCGGGGAGCTGTTTTTT
>many|TRBJ2-1|TRBV27|TRBD2
CASSSLAGGVNEQFF
TGTGCCAGCAGTTCCTTAGCGGGAGGGGTCAATGAGCAGTTCTTC
>few|TRBJ1-5|TRBV12-3/TRBV12-4|TRBD1
CASSSTGAVRPQHF
TGTGCCAGCAGTTCGACAGGGGCGGTAAGGCCCCAGCATTTT
>many|TRBJ1-5|TRBV7-2|.
CAIHGGGNQPQHF
TGTGCCATACACGGGGGCGGAAATCAGCCCCAGCATTTT
>many|TRBJ2-1|TRBV3-1|.
CASSPRGSSPFF
TGTGCCAGCAGCCCACGAGGTAGTAGCCCGTTCTTC
>many|TRBJ1-1|TRBV20-1|.
CSGPDNGMNTEAFF
TGCAGCGGACCGGATAACGGCATGAACACTGAAGCTTTCTTT
>many|TRBJ2-1|TRBV6-4|TRBD2
CASILPGTSVYNEQFF
TGTGCCAGCATCCTTCCAGGGACTAGCGTCTACAATGAGCAGTTCTTC
>.|TRBJ2-7|TRBV7-8|.
CASSLMPENEQYF
TGTGCCAGCAGCTTAATGCCTGAGAACGAGCAGTACTTC
>.|TRBJ2-1|TRBV29-1|.
CSVGGDGAYNEQFF
TGCAGCGTTGGGGGGGATGGGGCCTACAATGAGCAGTTCTTC
>many|TRBJ1-4|TRBV5-1|.
CASSPGGEKLFF
TGCGCCAGCAGCCCGGGGGGAGAAAAACTGTTTTTT
>many|TRBJ1-1|TRBV29-1|.
CSVEARMHTEAFF
TGCAGCGTTGAAGCGAGGATGCACACTGAAGCTTTCTTT